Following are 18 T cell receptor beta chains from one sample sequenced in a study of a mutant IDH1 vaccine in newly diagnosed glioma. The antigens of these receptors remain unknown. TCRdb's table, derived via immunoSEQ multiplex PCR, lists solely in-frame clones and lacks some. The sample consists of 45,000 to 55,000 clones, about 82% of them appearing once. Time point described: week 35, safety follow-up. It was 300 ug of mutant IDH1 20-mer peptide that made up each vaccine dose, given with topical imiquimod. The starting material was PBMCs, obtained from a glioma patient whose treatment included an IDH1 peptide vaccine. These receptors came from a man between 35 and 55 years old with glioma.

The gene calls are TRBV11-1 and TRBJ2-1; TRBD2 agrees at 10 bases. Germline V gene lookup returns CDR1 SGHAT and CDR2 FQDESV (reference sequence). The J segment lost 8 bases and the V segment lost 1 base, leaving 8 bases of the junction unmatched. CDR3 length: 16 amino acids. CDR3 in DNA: TGTGCCAGCAGCTTAGAGGTAGCGGGAGGTCGCGATGAGCAGTTCTTC. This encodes CASSLEVAGGRDEQFF.

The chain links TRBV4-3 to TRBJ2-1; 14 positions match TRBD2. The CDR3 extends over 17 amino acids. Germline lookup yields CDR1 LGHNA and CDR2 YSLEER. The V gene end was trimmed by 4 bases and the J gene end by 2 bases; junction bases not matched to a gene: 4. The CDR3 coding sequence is TGCGCCAGCAGCCGGCTGACTAGCGGGAGGGCCTACAATGAGCAGTTCTTC. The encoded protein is CASSRLTSGRAYNEQFF.

The CDR3 DNA sequence: TGTGCCAGTAGTCCGACAGGGGGCTACGAGCAGTACTTC. The encoded protein is CASSPTGGYEQYF. The chain links TRBV19 to TRBJ2-7, with 9 bases fitting TRBD1. The J segment lost 3 bases and the V segment lost 5 bases, leaving 2 bases of the junction unmatched. The CDR3 is 13 amino acids. The germline V gene encodes CDR1 LNHDA and CDR2 SQIVND (reference sequence).

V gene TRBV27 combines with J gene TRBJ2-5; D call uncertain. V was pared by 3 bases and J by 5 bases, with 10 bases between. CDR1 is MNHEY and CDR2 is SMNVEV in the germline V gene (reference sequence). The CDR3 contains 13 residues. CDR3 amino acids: CASSFSGWETQYF. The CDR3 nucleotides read TGTGCCAGCAGTTTCAGTGGGTGGGAGACCCAGTACTTC.

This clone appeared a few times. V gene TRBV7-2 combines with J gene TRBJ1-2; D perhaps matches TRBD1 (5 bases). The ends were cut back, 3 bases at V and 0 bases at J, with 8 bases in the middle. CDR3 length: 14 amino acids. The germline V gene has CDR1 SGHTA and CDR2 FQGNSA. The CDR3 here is CASSLQGSNYGYTF. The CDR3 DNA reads TGTGCCAGCAGCTTGCAGGGATCTAACTATGGCTACACCTTC. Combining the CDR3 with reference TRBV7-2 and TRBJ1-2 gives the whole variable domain GAGVSQSPSNKVTEKGKDVELRCDPISGHTALYWYRQSLGQGLEFLIYFQGNSAPDKSGLPSDRFSAERTGGSVSTLTIQRTQQEDSAVYLCASSLQGSNYGYTFGSGTRLTVV.

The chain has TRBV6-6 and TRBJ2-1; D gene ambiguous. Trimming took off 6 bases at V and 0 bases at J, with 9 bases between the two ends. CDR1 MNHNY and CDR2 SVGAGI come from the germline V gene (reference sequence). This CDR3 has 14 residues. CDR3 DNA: TGTGCCAGCAGGTCGGAGTTCTCCTACAATGAGCAGTTCTTC. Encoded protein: CASRSEFSYNEQFF.

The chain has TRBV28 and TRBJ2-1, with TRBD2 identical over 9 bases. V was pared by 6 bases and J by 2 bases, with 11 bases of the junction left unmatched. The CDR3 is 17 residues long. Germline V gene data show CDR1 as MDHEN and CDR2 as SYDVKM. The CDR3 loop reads CASRTQIAGVTYNEQFF. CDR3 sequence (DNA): TGTGCCAGCAGAACTCAAATAGCGGGAGTGACCTACAATGAGCAGTTCTTC.

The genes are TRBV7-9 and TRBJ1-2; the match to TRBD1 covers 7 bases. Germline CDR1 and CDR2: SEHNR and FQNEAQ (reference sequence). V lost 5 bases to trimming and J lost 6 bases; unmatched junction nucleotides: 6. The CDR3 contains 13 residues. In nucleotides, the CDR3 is TGTGCCAGCAGCCGCAGGGGGTTCGATGGCTACACCTTC. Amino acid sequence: CASSRRGFDGYTF.

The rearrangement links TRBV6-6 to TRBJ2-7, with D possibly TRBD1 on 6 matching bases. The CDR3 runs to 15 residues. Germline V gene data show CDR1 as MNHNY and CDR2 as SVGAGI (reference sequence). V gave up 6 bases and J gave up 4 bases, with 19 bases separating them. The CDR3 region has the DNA TGTGCCAGCAGCCACGGACAGCAAATCCTTTACGAGCAGTACTTC. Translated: CASSHGQQILYEQYF.

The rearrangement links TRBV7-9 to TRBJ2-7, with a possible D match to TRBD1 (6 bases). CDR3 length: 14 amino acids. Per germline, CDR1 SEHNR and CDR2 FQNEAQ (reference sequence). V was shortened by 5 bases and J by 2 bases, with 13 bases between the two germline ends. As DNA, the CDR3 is TGTGCCAGCAGCCAAACAGGGAATACCTACGAGCAGTACTTC. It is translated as CASSQTGNTYEQYF. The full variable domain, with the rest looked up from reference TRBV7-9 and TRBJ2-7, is DTGVSQNPRHKITKRGQNVTFRCDPISEHNRLYWYRQTLGQGPEFLTYFQNEAQLEKSRLLSDRFSAERPKGSFSTLEIQRTEQGDSAMYLCASSQTGNTYEQYFGPGTRLTVT.

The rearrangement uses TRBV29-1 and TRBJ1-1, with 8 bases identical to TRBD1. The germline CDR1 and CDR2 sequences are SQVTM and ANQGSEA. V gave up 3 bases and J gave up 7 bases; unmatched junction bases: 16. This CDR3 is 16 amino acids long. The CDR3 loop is CSVDPGQGARGGEAFF. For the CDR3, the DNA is TGCAGCGTTGACCCCGGCCAGGGGGCGCGGGGAGGTGAAGCTTTCTTT.

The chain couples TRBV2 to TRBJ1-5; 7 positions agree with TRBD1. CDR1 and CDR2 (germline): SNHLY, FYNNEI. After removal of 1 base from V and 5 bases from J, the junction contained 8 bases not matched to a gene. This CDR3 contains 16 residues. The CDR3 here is CASSEVPNRGDQPQHF. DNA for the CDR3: TGTGCCAGCAGTGAAGTACCTAACAGGGGTGATCAGCCCCAGCATTTT.

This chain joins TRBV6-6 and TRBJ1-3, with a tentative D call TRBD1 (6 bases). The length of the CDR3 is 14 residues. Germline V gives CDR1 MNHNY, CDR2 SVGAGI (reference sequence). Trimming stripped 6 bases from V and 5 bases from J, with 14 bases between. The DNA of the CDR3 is TGTGCCAGCAGCCCCGGACAGAAGAGAAACACCATATATTTT. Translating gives CASSPGQKRNTIYF.

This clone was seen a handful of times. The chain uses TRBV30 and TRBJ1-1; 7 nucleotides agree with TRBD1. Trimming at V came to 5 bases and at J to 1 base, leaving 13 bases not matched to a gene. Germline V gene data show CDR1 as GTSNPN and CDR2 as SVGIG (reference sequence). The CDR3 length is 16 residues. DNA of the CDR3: TGTGCCTGGTCCCTCCTCAGACAGGGACGGAACACTGAAGCTTTCTTT. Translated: CAWSLLRQGRNTEAFF. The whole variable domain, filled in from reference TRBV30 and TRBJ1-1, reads SQTIHQWPATLVQPVGSPLSLECTVEGTSNPNLYWYRQAAGRGLQLLFYSVGIGQISSEVPQNLSASRPQDRQFILSSKKLLLSDSGFYLCAWSLLRQGRNTEAFFGQGTRLTVV.

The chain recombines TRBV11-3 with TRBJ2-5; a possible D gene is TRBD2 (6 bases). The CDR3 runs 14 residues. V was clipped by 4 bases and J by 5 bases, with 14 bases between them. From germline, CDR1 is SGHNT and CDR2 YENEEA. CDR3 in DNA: TGTGCCAGCAGCTCCACCCGGGGGTCGGAGACCCAGTACTTC. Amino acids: CASSSTRGSETQYF.

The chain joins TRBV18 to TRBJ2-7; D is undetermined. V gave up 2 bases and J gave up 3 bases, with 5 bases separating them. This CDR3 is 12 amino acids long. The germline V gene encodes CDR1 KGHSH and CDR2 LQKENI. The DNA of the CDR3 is TGTGCCAGCTCACCAGGGCTCTACGAGCAGTACTTC. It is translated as CASSPGLYEQYF.

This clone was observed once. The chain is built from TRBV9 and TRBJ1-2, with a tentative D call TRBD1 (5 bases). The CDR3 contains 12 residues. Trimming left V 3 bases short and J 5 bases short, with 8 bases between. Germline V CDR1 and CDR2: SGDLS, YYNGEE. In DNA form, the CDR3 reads TGTGCCAGCAGCGCTCAGGGATATGGCTACACCTTC. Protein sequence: CASSAQGYGYTF.

CDR3 protein: CASSGGRPTDTQYF. Written as DNA, the CDR3 is TGTGCCAGCAGTGGCGGCAGACCCACAGATACGCAGTATTTT. This chain joins TRBV6-1 and TRBJ2-3, with D uncertain. Per the germline V gene, CDR1 is MNHNS and CDR2 is SASEGT. V lost 4 bases and J 2 bases, leaving 10 bases between the germline ends. CDR3 size: 14 residues.